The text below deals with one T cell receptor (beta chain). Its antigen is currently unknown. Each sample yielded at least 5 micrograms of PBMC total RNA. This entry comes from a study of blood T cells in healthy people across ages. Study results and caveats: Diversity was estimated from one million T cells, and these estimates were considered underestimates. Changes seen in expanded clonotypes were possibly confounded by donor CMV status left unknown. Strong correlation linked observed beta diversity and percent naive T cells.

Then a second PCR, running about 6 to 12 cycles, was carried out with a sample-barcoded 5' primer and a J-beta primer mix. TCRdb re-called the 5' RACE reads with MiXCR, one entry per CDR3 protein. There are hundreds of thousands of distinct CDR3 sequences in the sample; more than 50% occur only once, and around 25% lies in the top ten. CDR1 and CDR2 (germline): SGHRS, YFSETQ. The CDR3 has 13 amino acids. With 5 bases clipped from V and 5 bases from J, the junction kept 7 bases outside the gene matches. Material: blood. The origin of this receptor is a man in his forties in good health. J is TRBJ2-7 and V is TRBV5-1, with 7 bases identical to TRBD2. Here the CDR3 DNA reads TGCGCCAGCAGTAAGCGGGACCCCGACGAGCAGTACTTC. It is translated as CASSKRDPDEQYF.